This T cell receptor beta chain emerged from a study of Ad26.COV2.S vaccination and SARS-CoV-2 variants. Study-wide background: The donor participated in the COV1001 trial, in its Ad26.COV2.S arm. By the intramuscular route, Ad26.COV2.S was given once, or twice 56 days apart.

The CDR3 is 17 amino acids. Germline V CDR1 and CDR2: LNHDA, SQIVND (reference sequence). J was trimmed by 4 bases and V by 3 bases; bases with no gene match: 10. This clone was seen only a few times. Its antigen is still unknown. Profiled with immunoSEQ multiplex PCR; TCRdb holds only in-frame clones, not every one. This table holds fewer than 500,000 clones, around 90% found once. Noted treatment: roughly 20 received Ad26.COV2.S at low or high dose, single or two shots; roughly five received placebo; per-sample allocation not given. Samples were taken on day 63 after the first vaccine or placebo injection. The donor's status was that of an adult aged 18-55 years in Boston. Points from the study as a whole: TCR breadth and depth analyses may have underestimated total T cell responses.

This clonotype was obtained from a person aged 18 to 59 who received the Ad26.COV2.S COVID-19 vaccine or a placebo. The V call is TRBV19, the J call TRBJ2-2; TRBD2 agrees at 8 bases. The source was peripheral blood, collected in a trial of Ad26.COV2.S vaccine versus placebo. The CDR3 region has the DNA TGTGCCAGTAGTATCGGGGGGGCGAGCATGCCCACCGGGGAGCTGTTTTTT. Residues: CASSIGGASMPTGELFF.